The 24 T cell receptor beta chains reported below all come from one sample, sequenced in a study of neurological immune-mediated disorders (dated by TCRdb to between 2017 and 2020). Receptor amplification or capture employed 5' RACE. The reads were generated on an Illumina HiSeq 2500. TCRdb's own reprocessing of the public reads used fastp at Q25 and MiXCR and kept productive beta chains. Here each entry gathers all rows of one CDR3 protein and keeps the most common genes and DNA. Present in this sample are 35,000 or so distinct CDR3 sequences, about 9.4% of which were seen just once. About 6.6% of the sample rests with the top ten. Sample: PBMCs. The receptors were sampled from a woman aged 25 to 45 with HTLV-1-associated myelopathy (HAM/TSP).

This clonotype showed up many times. The chain couples TRBV20-1 to TRBJ1-6; the D is unclear. The ends were cut back, 4 bases at V and 6 bases at J, with 13 bases in the middle. The CDR3 loop spans 14 amino acids. CDR1 and CDR2 from the germline V gene are DFQATT and SNEGSKA (reference sequence). The CDR3 coding sequence is TGCAGTGCTATGGTGGGAGGGCCTAATTCACCCCTCCACTTT. This sequence encodes CSAMVGGPNSPLHF.

This clonotype was found many times. The genes are TRBV21-1 and TRBJ2-7; no check of the table's D call, TRBD1, against the DNA was made. TRBV21-1 is noted as a pseudogene. The CDR3 totals 16 residues. The chain's CDR3 is CASSKAGHPALYEQYF. In DNA, the CDR3 is TGTGCCAGCAGCAAAGCCGGACACCCAGCCCTCTACGAGCAGTACTTC.

This clonotype was recorded at least ten times. This rearrangement joins TRBV5-1 to TRBJ2-2; possibly TRBD1 for D (6 bases). Trimming shortened V by 0 bases and J by 1 base, and 16 bases separated the two germline ends. CDR3 length: 18 residues. The germline gives CDR1 SGHRS, CDR2 YFSETQ. The CDR3: CASSLVGASRRNTGELFF. DNA of the CDR3: TGCGCCAGCAGCTTGGTGGGGGCTTCAAGGAGGAACACCGGGGAGCTGTTTTTT.

About this clonotype: The junction shows a germline mismatch at one end, possibly a read error. The chain combines TRBV7-9 with TRBJ1-4; D uncertain. Per the germline V gene, CDR1 is SEHNR and CDR2 is FQNEAQ (reference sequence). This CDR3 spans 16 amino acids. CDR3 DNA: TGTGCCAGCATCTTAGGGTGGACGGCGTACCATGAAAAACTGTTTTTT. Translating gives CASILGWTAYHEKLFF.

As regards this clonotype: A read error may be the cause here, since a much bigger clone is one base away. The V call is TRBV4-1, the J call TRBJ2-3; 10 nucleotides agree with TRBD2. Germline lookup yields CDR1 MGHRA and CDR2 YSYEKL. The CDR3 length is 19 residues. The CDR3 spells CASSQRPGGASGGADMQYF. CDR3 sequence (DNA): TGCGCCAGCAGCCAAAGGCCTGGCGGGGCTAGCGGGGGAGCAGATATGCAGTATTTT.

This clonotype was seen at least ten times. V and J are TRBV20-1 and TRBJ1-2; 8 bases match TRBD1. This CDR3 is 11 amino acids long. J was trimmed by 8 bases and V by 7 bases; bases with no gene match: 6. Germline V CDR1 and CDR2: DFQATT, SNEGSKA (reference sequence). The CDR3 DNA reads TGCAGTGGTCAGGGGGCGGGCGGCTACACCTTC. Translated, it gives CSGQGAGGYTF.

Many counts were recorded for this clonotype. The rearrangement joins TRBV24-1 to TRBJ2-7, with TRBD1 matching 10 bases. The germline V gene has CDR1 KGHDR and CDR2 SFDVKD. The CDR3 sequence is 16 residues long. J was trimmed by 0 bases and V by 2 bases; bases with no gene match: 3. The CDR3 is CATSDWDRGSSYEQYF. CDR3 bases: TGTGCCACCAGTGATTGGGACAGGGGAAGCTCCTACGAGCAGTACTTC.

This clonotype was counted at least ten times. The chain uses TRBV7-9 and TRBJ2-1; D may be TRBD1 or TRBD2 (6 bases each). The CDR3 spans 16 residues. Trimming removed 1 base from V and 8 bases from J, with 18 bases in between. The germline V gene has CDR1 SEHNR and CDR2 FQNEAQ (reference sequence). The CDR3 DNA reads TGTGCCAGCAGCTTAGGTGTCAGGGGACTTGGCGATGAGCAGTTCTTC. This translates into CASSLGVRGLGDEQFF.

This clonotype was observed at least ten times. The chain has TRBV6-1 and TRBJ1-1; the D is unclear. Trimming left V 2 bases short and J 5 bases short, with 12 bases between. Germline loops: CDR1 MNHNS, CDR2 SASEGT. The CDR3 runs to 14 residues. As DNA, the CDR3 is TGTGCCAGCAGTGAAATCGTGAGGTTTACTGAAGCTTTCTTT. Protein sequence: CASSEIVRFTEAFF.

There are many counts of this clonotype. The chain combines TRBV14 with TRBJ1-2; TRBD1 might be the D (5 bases). V was trimmed by 1 base and J by 11 bases, leaving 17 bases between them. Germline lookup yields CDR1 SGHDN and CDR2 FVKESK. The CDR3 spans 14 residues. The CDR3 DNA follows: TGTGCCAGCAGCCAAGCCTTTTCAGACAGAGCATACACCTTC. Translating it yields CASSQAFSDRAYTF. Filled out from reference TRBV14 and TRBJ1-2, the complete variable domain reads EAGVTQFPSHSVIEKGQTVTLRCDPISGHDNLYWYRRVMGKEIKFLLHFVKESKQDESGMPNNRFLAERTGGTYSTLKVQPAELEDSGVYFCASSQAFSDRAYTFGSGTRLTVV.

This clonotype was seen more than once but under ten times. The rearrangement joins TRBV18 to TRBJ2-1, with 10 bases identical to TRBD2. Germline CDR1 is KGHSH and CDR2 is LQKENI. The CDR3 consists of 16 residues. V shed 0 bases and J 6 bases; nucleotides not matched to a gene: 5. The CDR3 protein is CASSPPKRGGPNEQFF. As DNA, the CDR3 is TGTGCCAGCTCACCACCCAAGCGGGGGGGCCCCAATGAGCAGTTCTTC.

This clonotype has at least ten counts. This chain's CDR3 is CASSETGTGPGEQYF. As DNA, the CDR3 is TGTGCCAGCAGTGAGACCGGGACAGGCCCTGGTGAGCAGTACTTC. This chain connects TRBV2 to TRBJ2-7; 8 bases are shared with TRBD1. The V segment lost 3 bases and the J segment 7 bases; nucleotides outside the gene matches: 11. This CDR3 region has 15 residues. Per the germline V gene, CDR1 is SNHLY and CDR2 is FYNNEI.

This clonotype has ten or more counts. The rearrangement uses TRBV24-1 and TRBJ2-1; no definite D call. Germline V CDR1 and CDR2: KGHDR, SFDVKD. The CDR3 is 13 residues long. The ends were cut back, 3 bases at V and 3 bases at J, with 5 bases in the middle. CDR3 sequence (DNA): TGTGCCACCAGTGATGGGCTCTACAATGAGCAGTTCTTC. This sequence encodes CATSDGLYNEQFF.

This clonotype was detected ten times or more. The V gene is TRBV20-1, the J gene TRBJ1-1; D is ambiguous. Trimming left V 2 bases short and J 0 bases short, with 13 bases between. Germline V gene sequence: CDR1 DFQATT, CDR2 SNEGSKA (reference sequence). This CDR3 region has 15 residues. CDR3 nucleotides: TGCAGTGCTAGACTATCGTCAGCCATGAACACTGAAGCTTTCTTT. Encoded protein: CSARLSSAMNTEAFF.

At least ten counts were recorded for this clonotype. V gene TRBV24-1 combines with J gene TRBJ1-3; D is undetermined. V was shortened by 4 bases and J by 0 bases, with 15 bases between the two germline ends. This CDR3 contains 17 residues. CDR1 and CDR2 from the germline V gene are KGHDR and SFDVKD. In nucleotides, the CDR3 is TGTGCCACCAGTGACTCGAGGTTTCGGAGCTCTGGAAACACCATATATTTT. Translated, it gives CATSDSRFRSSGNTIYF.

This clonotype has at least ten counts. The chain couples TRBV20-1 to TRBJ2-6; 10 bases match TRBD2. This CDR3 is 18 amino acids long. The ends lost 3 bases at V and 3 bases at J; junction bases unmatched: 11. From germline, CDR1 is DFQATT and CDR2 SNEGSKA (reference sequence). The CDR3 loop reads CSASSGGLLPLGANVLTF. The CDR3 DNA follows: TGCAGTGCTAGTAGCGGGGGGCTTCTCCCCCTTGGGGCCAACGTCCTGACTTTC.

This clonotype was found many times. The rearrangement links TRBV20-1 to TRBJ1-1, with 7 positions matching TRBD1. With 3 bases clipped from V and 1 base from J, the junction kept 5 bases outside the gene matches. The CDR3 is 14 amino acids. Germline V gene sequence: CDR1 DFQATT, CDR2 SNEGSKA (reference sequence). CDR3 protein: CSARLGTANTEAFF. The DNA for the CDR3 is TGCAGTGCTAGGCTCGGGACAGCGAACACTGAAGCTTTCTTT.

The table lists this clonotype with many counts. The junction and the germline gene differ at one end; a read error may be behind it. The chain links TRBV9 to TRBJ2-1; 11 bases map to TRBD2. This CDR3 is built from 15 residues. Looked up from germline, CDR1 is SGDLS and CDR2 is YYNGEE. The CDR3 here is CASSALAGGYNEHFF. The CDR3, as DNA: TGTGCCAGCAGCGCCCTAGCGGGGGGATACAATGAGCACTTCTTC.

At least ten counts were recorded for this clonotype. The V call is TRBV30, the J call TRBJ1-5; 7 bases align to TRBD1. The CDR3 has 13 amino acids. Trimming removed 5 bases from V and 6 bases from J; junction bases left unmatched: 7. CDR1 GTSNPN and CDR2 SVGIG come from the germline V gene (reference sequence). CDR3 nucleotide sequence: TGTGCCTGGGACAGGGCGTTGGGTCAGCCCCAGCATTTT. It is translated as CAWDRALGQPQHF.

This clonotype was detected ten times or more. The V gene is TRBV12-3 or TRBV12-4, the J gene TRBJ2-2; 8 positions match TRBD1. V was clipped by 3 bases and J by 0 bases; unmatched bases: 3. CDR3 length: 16 residues. Here the CDR3 reads CASSLGTGANTGELFF. CDR3 nucleotides: TGTGCCAGCAGTTTGGGGACAGGAGCGAACACCGGGGAGCTGTTTTTT.

The table lists this clonotype with a few counts. V gene TRBV6-6 combines with J gene TRBJ2-2, with D perhaps TRBD2 (6 bases). The CDR3 runs to 13 residues. Deletions cut 8 bases from V and 5 bases from J, with 12 bases between. Germline lookup yields CDR1 MNHNY and CDR2 SVGAGI (reference sequence). This CDR3 is CASRPGGTGELFF. The CDR3, as DNA: TGTGCCAGCCGACCCGGGGGAACCGGGGAGCTGTTTTTT.

A remark on this clonotype: A read error is possible here, since a much larger clone lies one base away. This chain joins TRBV6-1 and TRBJ1-1; D ambiguous. Trimming stripped 8 bases from V and 2 bases from J, with 9 bases between. The V gene's germline CDR1 is MNHNS and CDR2 SASEGT. This CDR3 has 12 amino acids. Written as DNA, the CDR3 is TGTGCCAGCGGGCACACTAACACTGAAGCTTTCTTT. Amino acid sequence: CASGHTNTEAFF.

This clonotype was counted ten times or more. V is TRBV5-1 and J is TRBJ1-1, with D perhaps matching TRBD1 (6 bases). V lost 4 bases and J lost 0, with 13 bases in between. Germline V gene sequence: CDR1 SGHRS, CDR2 YFSETQ. This CDR3 has 15 residues. The CDR3 DNA sequence: TGCGCCAGCAGCCCGACGGGGGGCTTGAACACTGAAGCTTTCTTT. Translated: CASSPTGGLNTEAFF.

To note about this clonotype: It is unclear where the CDR3 begins or ends on the DNA, so no DNA is shown, and the CDR3 is as TCRdb lists it. Here the CDR3 reads CASSFYICSARGDRVFHGYTF. This chain uses TRBV7-6 with TRBJ1-2; the D call TRBD1 from the table was never checked on the DNA. The CDR3 sequence runs 21 residues, both termini included. Germline values: CDR1 SGHVS, CDR2 FNYEAQ.